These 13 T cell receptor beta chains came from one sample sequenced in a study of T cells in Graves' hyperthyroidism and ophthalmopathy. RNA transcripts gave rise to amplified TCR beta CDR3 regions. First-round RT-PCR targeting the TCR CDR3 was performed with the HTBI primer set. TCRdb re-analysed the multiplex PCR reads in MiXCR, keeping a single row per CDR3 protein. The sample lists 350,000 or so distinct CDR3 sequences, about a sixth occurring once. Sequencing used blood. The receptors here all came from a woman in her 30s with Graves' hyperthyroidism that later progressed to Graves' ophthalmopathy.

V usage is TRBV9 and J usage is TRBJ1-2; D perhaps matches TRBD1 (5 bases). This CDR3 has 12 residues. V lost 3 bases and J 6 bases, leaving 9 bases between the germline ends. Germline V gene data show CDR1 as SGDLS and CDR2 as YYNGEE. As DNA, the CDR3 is TGTGCCAGCAGCGAGACGGGGGATGGCTACACCTTC. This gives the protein CASSETGDGYTF. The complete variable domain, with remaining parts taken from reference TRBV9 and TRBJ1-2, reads DSGVTQTPKHLITATGQRVTLRCSPRSGDLSVYWYQQSLDQGLQFLIQYYNGEERAKGNILERFSAQQFPDLHSELNLSSLELGDSALYFCASSETGDGYTFGSGTRLTVV.

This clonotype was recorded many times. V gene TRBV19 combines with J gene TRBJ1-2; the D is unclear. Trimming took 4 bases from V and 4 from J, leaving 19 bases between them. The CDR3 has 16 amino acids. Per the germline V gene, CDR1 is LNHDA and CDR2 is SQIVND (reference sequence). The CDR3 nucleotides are TGTGCCAGTAGTACGTTGGAGATCGCTGCGCTCTATGGCTACACCTTC. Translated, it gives CASSTLEIAALYGYTF.

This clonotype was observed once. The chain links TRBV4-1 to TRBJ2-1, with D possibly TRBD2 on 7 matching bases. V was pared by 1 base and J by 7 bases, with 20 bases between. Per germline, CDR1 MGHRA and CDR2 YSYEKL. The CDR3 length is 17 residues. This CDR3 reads CASSQGYEGGGRNEQFF. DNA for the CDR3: TGCGCCAGCAGCCAAGGATATGAGGGGGGGGGGAGGAATGAGCAGTTCTTC.

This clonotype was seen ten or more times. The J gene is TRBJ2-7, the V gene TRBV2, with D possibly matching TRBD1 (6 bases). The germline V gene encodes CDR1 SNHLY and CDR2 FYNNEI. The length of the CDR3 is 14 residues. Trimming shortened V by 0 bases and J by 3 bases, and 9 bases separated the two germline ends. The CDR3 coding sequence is TGTGCCAGCAGTGAAGCAGGACAGATCTACGAGCAGTACTTC. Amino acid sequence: CASSEAGQIYEQYF. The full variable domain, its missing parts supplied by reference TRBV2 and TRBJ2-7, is EPEVTQTPSHQVTQMGQEVILRCVPISNHLYFYWYRQILGQKVEFLVSFYNNEISEKSEIFDDQFSVERPDGSNFTLKIRSTKLEDSAMYFCASSEAGQIYEQYFGPGTRLTVT.

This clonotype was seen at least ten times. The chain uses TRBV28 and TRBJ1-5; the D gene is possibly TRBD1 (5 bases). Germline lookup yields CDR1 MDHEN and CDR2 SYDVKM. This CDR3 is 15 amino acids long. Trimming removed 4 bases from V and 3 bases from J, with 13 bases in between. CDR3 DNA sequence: TGTGCCAGCAGTTGGCAGGGACGGTTCAATCAGCCCCAGCATTTT. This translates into CASSWQGRFNQPQHF. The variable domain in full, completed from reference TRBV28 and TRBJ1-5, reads DVKVTQSSRYLVKRTGEKVFLECVQDMDHENMFWYRQDPGLGLRLIYFSYDVKMKEKGDIPEGYSVSREKKERFSLILESASTNQTSMYLCASSWQGRFNQPQHFGDGTRLSIL.

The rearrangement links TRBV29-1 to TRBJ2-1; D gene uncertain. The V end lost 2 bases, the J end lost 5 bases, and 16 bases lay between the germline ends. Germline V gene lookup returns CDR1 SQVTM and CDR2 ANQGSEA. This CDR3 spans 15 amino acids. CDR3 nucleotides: TGCAGCGTTGAACCAAGGTTCTCTTTAGACAATGAGCAGTTCTTC. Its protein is CSVEPRFSLDNEQFF.

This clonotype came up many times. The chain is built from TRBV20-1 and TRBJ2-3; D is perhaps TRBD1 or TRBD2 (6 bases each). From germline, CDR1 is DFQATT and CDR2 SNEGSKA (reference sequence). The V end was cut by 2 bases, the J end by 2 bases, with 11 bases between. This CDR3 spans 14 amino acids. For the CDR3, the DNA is TGCAGTGCTAGATTTGCGGGACACACAGATACGCAGTATTTT. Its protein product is CSARFAGHTDTQYF.

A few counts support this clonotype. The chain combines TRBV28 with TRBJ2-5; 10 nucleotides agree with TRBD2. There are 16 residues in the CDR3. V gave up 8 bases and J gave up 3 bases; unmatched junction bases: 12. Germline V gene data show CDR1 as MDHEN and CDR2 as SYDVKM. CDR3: CASLNPRLAGEETQYF. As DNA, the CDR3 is TGTGCCAGCCTAAACCCCCGGCTAGCGGGGGAAGAGACCCAGTACTTC.

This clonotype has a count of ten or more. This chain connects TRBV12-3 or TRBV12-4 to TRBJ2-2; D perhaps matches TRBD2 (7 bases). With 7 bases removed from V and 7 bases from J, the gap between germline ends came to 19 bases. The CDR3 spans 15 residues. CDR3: CASNTGGLQGGELFF. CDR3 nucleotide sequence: TGTGCCAGCAACACCGGGGGGCTGCAGGGCGGGGAGCTGTTTTTT.

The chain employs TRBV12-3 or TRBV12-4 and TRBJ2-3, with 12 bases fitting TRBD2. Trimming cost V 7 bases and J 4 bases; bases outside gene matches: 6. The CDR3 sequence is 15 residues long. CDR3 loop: CASKSSGGAPDTQYF. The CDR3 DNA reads TGTGCCAGCAAATCTAGCGGGGGGGCCCCAGATACGCAGTATTTT.

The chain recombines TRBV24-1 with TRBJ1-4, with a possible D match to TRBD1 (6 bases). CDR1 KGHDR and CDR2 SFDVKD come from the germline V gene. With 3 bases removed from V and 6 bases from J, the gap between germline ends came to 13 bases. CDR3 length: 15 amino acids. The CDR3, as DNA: TGTGCCACCAGTGATCCCAGCGGGGGCGATGAAAAACTGTTTTTT. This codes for CATSDPSGGDEKLFF.

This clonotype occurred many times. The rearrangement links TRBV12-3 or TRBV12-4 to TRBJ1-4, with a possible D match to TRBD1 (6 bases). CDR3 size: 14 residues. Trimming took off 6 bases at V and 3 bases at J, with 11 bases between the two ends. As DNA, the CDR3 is TGTGCCAGCAGCACGCGGGGGCCTAATGAAAAACTGTTTTTT. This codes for CASSTRGPNEKLFF.

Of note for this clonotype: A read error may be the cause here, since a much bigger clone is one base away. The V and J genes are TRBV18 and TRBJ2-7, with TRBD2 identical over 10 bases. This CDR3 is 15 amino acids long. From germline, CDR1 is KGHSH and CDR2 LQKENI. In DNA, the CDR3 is TGTGCCAACTCAGGGACTAGCGACTATTCCTACGAGCAGTACTTC. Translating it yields CANSGTSDYSYEQYF.